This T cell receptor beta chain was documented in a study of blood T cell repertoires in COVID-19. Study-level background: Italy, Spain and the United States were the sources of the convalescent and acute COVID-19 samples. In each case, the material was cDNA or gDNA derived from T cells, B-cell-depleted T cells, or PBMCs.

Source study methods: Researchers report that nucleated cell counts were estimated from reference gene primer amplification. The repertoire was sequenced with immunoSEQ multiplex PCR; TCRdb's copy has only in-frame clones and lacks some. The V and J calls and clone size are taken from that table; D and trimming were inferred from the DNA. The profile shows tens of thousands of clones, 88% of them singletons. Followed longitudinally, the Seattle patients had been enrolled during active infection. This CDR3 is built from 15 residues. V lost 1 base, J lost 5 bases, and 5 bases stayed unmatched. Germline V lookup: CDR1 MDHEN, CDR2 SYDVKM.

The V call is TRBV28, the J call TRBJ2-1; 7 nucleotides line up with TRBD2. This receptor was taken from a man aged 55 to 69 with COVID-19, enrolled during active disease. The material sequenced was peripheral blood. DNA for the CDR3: TGTGCCAGCAGTTTATTTGCTAGCGGCAACAATGAGCAGTTCTTC. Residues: CASSLFASGNNEQFF. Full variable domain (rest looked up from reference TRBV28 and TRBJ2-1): DVKVTQSSRYLVKRTGEKVFLECVQDMDHENMFWYRQDPGLGLRLIYFSYDVKMKEKGDIPEGYSVSREKKERFSLILESASTNQTSMYLCASSLFASGNNEQFFGPGTRLTVL.